The T cell receptor (beta chain) described here comes from a study of metastatic and nonmetastatic thyroid tumors. Ahead of thyroid surgery, no patient had received treatment of any kind. This clone appeared a few times. Its specificity is unknown. Trimming cost V 2 bases and J 0 bases; bases outside gene matches: 10. The CDR3 is 17 residues long. Per germline, CDR1 MNHEY and CDR2 SVGEGT. TCRdb re-analyzed the PCR reads using MiXCR. The data contain roughly 18,000 clones, 34% of them seen just once; the ten biggest clones take up about 9.1%. Regarding the study as a whole: Relative to benign nodules, malignant thyroid tumors were reportedly characterized by significantly elevated TCR beta diversity in blood and tumor.

Specimen: tumor tissue. The chain joins TRBV6-2 or TRBV6-3 to TRBJ2-7, with TRBD1 matching over 7 bases. This TCR was sampled from a male donor with papillary thyroid cancer or a benign thyroid nodule (not recorded which). Some clones in this sample may be carry-over from other donors' samples. This CDR3 reads CASSYRRNRGVSYEQYF. In DNA form, the CDR3 reads TGTGCCAGCAGTTACCGACGTAACAGGGGAGTCTCCTACGAGCAGTACTTC.